This T cell receptor (beta chain) was sequenced for a study of early T cells in non-severe SARS-CoV-2 infection. About the study: Unsorted whole-blood RNA was sequenced in bulk, leaving chains unpaired.

The germline V gene has CDR1 SGHTA and CDR2 FQGNSA. The trim removed 7 bases at V and 6 bases at J, leaving 4 bases unmatched. The CDR3 spans 13 residues. At least ten counts were recorded for this clonotype. Antigen specificity is unknown. Each single cDNA molecule received a unique molecular identifier. TCRdb ran MiXCR on the 5' RACE reads and lists one entry per CDR3 protein. The repertoire includes some 70,000 distinct CDR3 sequences, 9.1% of them detected once, and 3.2% sits in the top ten. Findings and limits, study-wide: Private and CD4 specificities were missed by VDJdb matching, which favored anti-spike CD8 responses.

The sequenced sample was whole blood. The chain carries TRBV7-2 and TRBJ2-1; TRBD1 matches at 9 bases. This TCR was sampled from an adult who was a healthcare worker with PCR-confirmed SARS-CoV-2 infection or an uninfected control (not recorded which). This chain's CDR3 is CASKGTGFNEQFF. DNA of the CDR3: TGTGCCAGCAAGGGGACAGGGTTCAATGAGCAGTTCTTC.